Following are 29 T cell receptor beta chains from one sample sequenced in a study of blood T cell repertoires in COVID-19. Sequenced by immunoSEQ multiplex PCR; TCRdb stores in-frame clones only, minus some. The profile shows some 380,000 clones, 80% to 90% of them singletons. Sequenced: PBMCs or T cells enriched from blood (not recorded which). The source of these receptors is a man aged 25 to 40 who had recovered from COVID-19.

This clone appeared a single time. The rearrangement joins TRBV10-3 to TRBJ1-1; 7 bases agree with TRBD1. CDR1 is ENHRY and CDR2 is SYGVKD in the germline V gene. The CDR3 has 15 amino acids. Germline trimming cut 2 bases from V and 5 bases from J; bases unmatched to any gene: 8. CDR3 nucleotide sequence: TGTGCCATCAGTGAGCCTGACAGGGAAGGAACTGAAGCTTTCTTT. Protein sequence: CAISEPDREGTEAFF.

This rearrangement joins TRBV27 to TRBJ2-7; 8 bases are shared with TRBD1. Germline-derived CDR1 and CDR2 are MNHEY and SMNVEV (reference sequence). CDR3 length: 14 amino acids. The trim removed 6 bases at V and 4 bases at J, leaving 8 bases unmatched. CDR3 sequence reads: CASSFLGQGYEQYF. The DNA of the CDR3 is TGTGCCAGCAGCTTCCTCGGACAGGGTTACGAGCAGTACTTC.

The V call is TRBV24-1, the J call TRBJ2-2, with D possibly being TRBD1 (6 bases). The V end was cut by 2 bases, the J end by 0 bases, with 12 bases between. Per the germline V gene, CDR1 is KGHDR and CDR2 is SFDVKD. The CDR3 extends over 17 amino acids. Written as DNA, the CDR3 is TGTGCCACCAGTGATTCGCAAACAGGGACGAACACCGGGGAGCTGTTTTTT. This encodes CATSDSQTGTNTGELFF.

The chain combines TRBV18 with TRBJ2-1, with D possibly matching TRBD2 (5 bases). Germline values: CDR1 KGHSH, CDR2 LQKENI. Trimming took 2 bases from V and 0 from J, leaving 8 bases between them. The CDR3 totals 15 residues. The CDR3, as DNA: TGTGCCAGCTCACCAGGGAGCAGCTCCTACAATGAGCAGTTCTTC. Amino acids: CASSPGSSSYNEQFF.

The chain joins TRBV7-2 to TRBJ2-7; 8 nucleotides match TRBD2. Trimming removed 6 bases from V and 1 base from J; junction bases left unmatched: 5. Germline V gives CDR1 SGHTA, CDR2 FQGNSA. The CDR3 is 14 amino acids. CDR3 in amino acids: CASRSKRGSYEQYF. CDR3 in DNA: TGTGCCAGCAGGTCTAAGCGGGGGTCCTACGAGCAGTACTTC. The variable domain in full, completed from reference TRBV7-2 and TRBJ2-7, reads GAGVSQSPSNKVTEKGKDVELRCDPISGHTALYWYRQSLGQGLEFLIYFQGNSAPDKSGLPSDRFSAERTGGSVSTLTIQRTQQEDSAVYLCASRSKRGSYEQYFGPGTRLTVT.

The CDR3 region is CASGQGKVYGYTF. Written as DNA, the CDR3 is TGTGCTAGTGGCCAGGGGAAGGTCTATGGCTACACCTTC. The chain uses TRBV12-5 and TRBJ1-2; possible D gene TRBD1, 6 bases. Germline V CDR1 and CDR2: LGHNT, FRNRAP. CDR3 length: 13 amino acids. V was clipped by 6 bases and J by 4 bases, with 12 bases between them. The whole variable domain, remainder taken from reference TRBV12-5 and TRBJ1-2, is DARVTQTPRHKVTEMGQEVTMRCQPILGHNTVFWYRQTMMQGLELLAYFRNRAPLDDSGMPKDRFSAEMPDATLATLKIQPSEPRDSAVYFCASGQGKVYGYTFGSGTRLTVV.

This clone came up once. The chain carries TRBV14 and TRBJ2-1; TRBD2 is a possible D gene (6 bases). This CDR3 comprises 15 residues. Between the trimmed V and J ends, which lost 7 bases and 5 bases, there was a span of 18 bases. CDR1 is SGHDN, CDR2 FVKESK, per germline. The CDR3 protein is CASNEEGRANNEQFF. The CDR3 bases are TGTGCCAGCAATGAGGAGGGAAGGGCAAACAATGAGCAGTTCTTC.

A remark on this clone: A junction boundary mismatches the germline segment, possibly from a read error. The V gene is TRBV7-9, the J gene TRBJ2-7; TRBD2 is a possible D gene (6 bases). CDR1 SEHNR and CDR2 FQNEAQ come from the germline V gene (reference sequence). This CDR3 is built from 18 residues. The DNA for the CDR3 is TGTGCCAGCAGCTCATTTCCCCGCAGAGGGGCCGGGGGATACGGGCAGTACTTC. This translates into CASSSFPRRGAGGYGQYF.

V and J are TRBV4-1 and TRBJ2-7; TRBD2 might be the D (6 bases). Germline V gene data show CDR1 as MGHRA and CDR2 as YSYEKL. The CDR3 runs 17 residues. Trimming removed 3 bases at V and 0 bases at J, with 18 bases between. CDR3 in amino acids: CASSQLSGTVTSYEQYF. The DNA of the CDR3 is TGCGCCAGCAGCCAGCTCTCCGGGACTGTGACCTCCTACGAGCAGTACTTC.

This clone was recorded once. V and J are TRBV30 and TRBJ2-2; TRBD2 might be the D (5 bases). Germline V CDR1 and CDR2: GTSNPN, SVGIG (reference sequence). The CDR3 has 14 residues. Trimming stripped 4 bases from V and 0 bases from J, with 9 bases between. Here the CDR3 DNA reads TGTGCCTGGACGGGGAAGGCGAACACCGGGGAGCTGTTTTTT. Translating gives CAWTGKANTGELFF. The variable domain in full, completed from reference TRBV30 and TRBJ2-2, reads SQTIHQWPATLVQPVGSPLSLECTVEGTSNPNLYWYRQAAGRGLQLLFYSVGIGQISSEVPQNLSASRPQDRQFILSSKKLLLSDSGFYLCAWTGKANTGELFFGEGSRLTVL.

The CDR3 DNA sequence: TGTGCCAGCAGTTACTCGAGAACTAGTCCCGGGGAGCTGTTTTTT. Translation gives CASSYSRTSPGELFF. V gene TRBV6-5 combines with J gene TRBJ2-2; possibly TRBD2 for D (5 bases). Between the trimmed V and J ends, which lost 0 bases and 6 bases, there was a span of 11 bases. This CDR3 has 15 amino acids. Germline V gene sequence: CDR1 MNHEY, CDR2 SVGAGI.

V usage is TRBV9 and J usage is TRBJ1-1; D unclear. The ends were cut back, 0 bases at V and 3 bases at J, with 12 bases in the middle. The CDR3 contains 15 residues. Looked up from germline, CDR1 is SGDLS and CDR2 is YYNGEE. The CDR3 loop is CASSVGAFIDTEAFF. The DNA for the CDR3 is TGTGCCAGCAGCGTAGGGGCGTTCATAGACACTGAAGCTTTCTTT.

The chain employs TRBV3-1 (or the pseudogene TRBV3-2) and TRBJ2-1, with TRBD2 as a possible D gene (6 bases). CDR3 size: 14 residues. Germline V gene lookup returns CDR1 LGHDT and CDR2 YNNKEL (reference sequence). V was clipped by 0 bases and J by 9 bases, with 12 bases between them. As DNA, the CDR3 is TGTGCCAGCAGCCAAGAGCCGGGGGATGGTGAGCAGTTCTTC. It specifies CASSQEPGDGEQFF.

The CDR3 loop reads CASSPFGGVNTEAFF. The CDR3 DNA reads as TGTGCCAGCAGCCCTTTTGGGGGGGTGAACACTGAAGCTTTCTTT. The chain employs TRBV7-9 and TRBJ1-1, with D perhaps matching TRBD1 (5 bases). CDR3 length: 15 residues. V gave up 5 bases and J gave up 0 bases, with 13 bases separating them. In germline, CDR1 is SEHNR, CDR2 FQNEAQ (reference sequence).

This clone occurred once. V gene TRBV23-1 combines with J gene TRBJ1-6; D ambiguous. TRBV23-1 is an ORF, with its function uncertain. V lost 0 bases and J lost 9, with 6 bases in between. CDR3 length: 13 residues. In DNA form, the CDR3 reads TGCGCCAGCAGTCAATCGAGTAGTTCACCCCTCCACTTT. This encodes CASSQSSSSPLHF.

J is TRBJ2-4 and V is TRBV5-5; tentatively, D is TRBD1 (5 bases). V was pared by 4 bases and J by 12 bases, with 11 bases between. The CDR3 runs to 11 residues. Germline values: CDR1 SGHKS, CDR2 YYEKEE (reference sequence). The CDR3 nucleotides read TGTGCCAGCAGCCCTGACAGACATCAGTACTTC. Amino acid sequence: CASSPDRHQYF.

The V and J genes are TRBV4-1 and TRBJ1-2; 10 nucleotides line up with TRBD1. This CDR3 is built from 14 residues. V shed 3 bases, J shed 6 bases, and the junction held 4 bases outside the gene matches. The germline V gene has CDR1 MGHRA and CDR2 YSYEKL. CDR3: CASSQPGQGNGYTF. CDR3 nucleotide sequence: TGCGCCAGCAGCCAGCCGGGACAGGGGAATGGCTACACCTTC.

The chain joins TRBV13 to TRBJ2-4; D perhaps matches TRBD1 (6 bases). The CDR3 totals 16 residues. The V end was cut by 3 bases, the J end by 0 bases, with 12 bases between. Germline CDR1 and CDR2: PRHDT and FYEKMQ (reference sequence). CDR3 loop: CASSFQGYLAKNIQYF. The CDR3 nucleotides are TGTGCCAGCAGCTTCCAGGGGTACCTAGCCAAAAACATTCAGTACTTC.

This clone was detected once. The chain combines TRBV12-5 with TRBJ2-7, with 11 nucleotides matching TRBD2. Losses at the gene ends were 2 bases for V and 0 bases for J; bases not matched to a gene: 6. CDR1 and CDR2 (germline): LGHNT, FRNRAP. This CDR3 is 17 amino acids long. CDR3 DNA: TGTGCTAGTGGTTTGAGGCTAGCGGGGGGTAACTCCTACGAGCAGTACTTC. This codes for CASGLRLAGGNSYEQYF. Drawing the rest from reference TRBV12-5 and TRBJ2-7, the complete variable domain is DARVTQTPRHKVTEMGQEVTMRCQPILGHNTVFWYRQTMMQGLELLAYFRNRAPLDDSGMPKDRFSAEMPDATLATLKIQPSEPRDSAVYFCASGLRLAGGNSYEQYFGPGTRLTVT.

This chain connects TRBV10-3 to TRBJ2-2; D is undetermined. CDR1 is ENHRY and CDR2 is SYGVKD in the germline V gene. V lost 3 bases and J 0 bases, leaving 11 bases between the germline ends. The CDR3 has 16 amino acids. As DNA, the CDR3 is TGTGCCATCAGTGAACGACTGCCAGCGAACACCGGGGAGCTGTTTTTT. This translates into CAISERLPANTGELFF.

This rearrangement joins TRBV7-2 to TRBJ1-2, with 7 bases that match TRBD1. V was clipped by 6 bases and J by 4 bases; unmatched bases: 11. The CDR3 runs to 15 residues. CDR1 and CDR2 from the germline V gene are SGHTA and FQGNSA. The CDR3 DNA sequence: TGTGCCAGCAGGAAAGACAGGGACCACGCCTATGGCTACACCTTC. Residues: CASRKDRDHAYGYTF.

Worth noting for this clone: Other DNA sequences in the same sample also yield this CDR3. The genes are TRBV2 and TRBJ1-2; tentatively, D is TRBD1 (5 bases). The V gene lost 4 bases and the J gene lost 2 bases, with 8 bases spanning the gap. CDR1 and CDR2 from the germline V gene are SNHLY and FYNNEI. CDR3 length: 13 residues. The CDR3 spells CASSADSNYGYTF. The CDR3 DNA follows: TGTGCCAGCAGTGCTGACAGCAACTATGGCTACACCTTC. The full variable domain, with the rest looked up from reference TRBV2 and TRBJ1-2, is EPEVTQTPSHQVTQMGQEVILRCVPISNHLYFYWYRQILGQKVEFLVSFYNNEISEKSEIFDDQFSVERPDGSNFTLKIRSTKLEDSAMYFCASSADSNYGYTFGSGTRLTVV.

This clone was picked up one time. This chain connects TRBV7-2 to TRBJ2-7; 7 nucleotides agree with TRBD1. The CDR3 length is 14 residues. Germline-derived CDR1 and CDR2 are SGHTA and FQGNSA. V was clipped by 1 base and J by 5 bases; unmatched bases: 5. The CDR3 reads CASSLDARGNEQYF. The CDR3 nucleotides read TGTGCCAGCAGCTTAGATGCCAGGGGGAACGAGCAGTACTTC. The full variable domain, completed using reference TRBV7-2 and TRBJ2-7, is GAGVSQSPSNKVTEKGKDVELRCDPISGHTALYWYRQSLGQGLEFLIYFQGNSAPDKSGLPSDRFSAERTGGSVSTLTIQRTQQEDSAVYLCASSLDARGNEQYFGPGTRLTVT.

The chain employs TRBV6-5 and TRBJ2-7; TRBD1 might be the D (5 bases). The CDR3 length is 14 residues. Trimming removed 2 bases at V and 2 bases at J, with 10 bases between. Germline V lookup: CDR1 MNHEY, CDR2 SVGAGI. In DNA form, the CDR3 reads TGTGCCAGCAGTTACCTTGCAGGGCCCTACGAGCAGTACTTC. Its translation is CASSYLAGPYEQYF.

There are a few counts of this clone. The chain couples TRBV4-2 to TRBJ1-3; D is ambiguous. CDR1 and CDR2 (germline): LGHNA, YNFKEQ. CDR3 size: 15 residues. V was cut by 0 bases and J by 4 bases, with 10 bases left in between. This CDR3 is CASSQETTIGNTIYF. The CDR3 coding sequence is TGTGCCAGCAGCCAAGAAACGACTATCGGAAACACCATATATTTT.

This chain joins TRBV9 and TRBJ1-2; a weak D match, TRBD1 (5 bases). CDR1 is SGDLS and CDR2 is YYNGEE in the germline V gene. This CDR3 has 13 amino acids. The germline V and J ends were trimmed by 2 bases and 4 bases, with 9 bases remaining between them. CDR3 sequence (DNA): TGTGCCAGCAGCGTTCGCGGGGGCTATGGCTACACCTTC. This translates into CASSVRGGYGYTF.

The CDR3 is CASSGQGIHEQYF. The DNA for the CDR3 is TGTGCCAGCAGCGGACAGGGTATCCACGAGCAGTACTTC. V and J are TRBV12-3 or TRBV12-4 and TRBJ2-7; TRBD1 aligns across 8 bases. The CDR3 is 13 amino acids. V shed 6 bases and J 5 bases; nucleotides not matched to a gene: 6.

This clone has a handful of counts. The V and J genes are TRBV19 and TRBJ2-2; 8 nucleotides line up with TRBD1. The V and J ends lost 7 bases and 2 bases, in that order; junction bases with no gene match: 12. The CDR3 length is 17 residues. Germline V CDR1 and CDR2: LNHDA, SQIVND (reference sequence). CDR3 sequence: CASMEHVDRGNTGELFF. The CDR3 region has the DNA TGTGCCAGTATGGAGCACGTCGACAGGGGTAACACCGGGGAGCTGTTTTTT.

The V gene is TRBV11-3, the J gene TRBJ2-1; tentative D call: TRBD1 (7 bases). This CDR3 comprises 13 residues. The V gene lost 4 bases and the J gene lost 7 bases, with 11 bases spanning the gap. Germline V gene sequence: CDR1 SGHNT, CDR2 YENEEA. CDR3 region: CASSSRGDNEQFF. The CDR3 nucleotides read TGTGCCAGCAGCTCCAGGGGGGATAATGAGCAGTTCTTC.